The 18 T cell receptor beta chains given below trace back to one sample, sequenced in a study of T cells after yellow fever vaccination. Using its own MiXCR run on the 5' RACE reads, TCRdb lists one record per CDR3 protein. The sample includes 150,000 to 200,000 distinct CDR3 sequences, 11% of them seen just once. The source material was CD8+ T cells sorted from PBMCs, sampled 15 days after the yellow fever booster vaccination. These receptors were obtained from a man younger than 30 who received the YFV17D yellow fever vaccine.

The V call is TRBV21-1, the J call TRBJ2-1; the D call of TRBD2 is as the table states it, not checked on the DNA. TRBV21-1 is noted as a pseudogene. CDR3 size: 16 residues. The DNA of the CDR3 is TGTGCCAGCAGCGAGCGACACGGCCCTTTCTACAATGAGCAGTTCTTC. Translating gives CASSERHGPFYNEQFF.

This clonotype has more than one count but fewer than ten. The rearrangement links TRBV15 to TRBJ1-1; 10 positions match TRBD1. V lost 0 bases to trimming and J lost 3 bases; unmatched junction nucleotides: 4. This CDR3 region has 16 residues. Germline CDR1 and CDR2: LNHNV and YYDKDF (reference sequence). CDR3 loop: CATSRDFGTGDTEAFF. DNA of the CDR3: TGTGCCACCAGCAGAGATTTTGGGACAGGGGACACTGAAGCTTTCTTT. Using reference TRBV15 and TRBJ1-1 for the parts outside the CDR3, the full variable domain is DAMVIQNPRYQVTQFGKPVTLSCSQTLNHNVMYWYQQKSSQAPKLLFHYYDKDFNNEADTPDNFQSRRPNTSFCFLDIRSPGLGDTAMYLCATSRDFGTGDTEAFFGQGTRLTVV.

This clonotype was seen a few times. The rearrangement uses TRBV7-9 and TRBJ1-1, with 8 positions matching TRBD1. Losses at the gene ends were 4 bases for V and 7 bases for J; bases not matched to a gene: 5. Looked up from germline, CDR1 is SEHNR and CDR2 is FQNEAQ (reference sequence). The CDR3 runs 13 residues. CDR3 bases: TGTGCCAGCAGCTCGACAGGGGCTCTTGAAGCTTTCTTT. Its translation is CASSSTGALEAFF.

This CDR3 is CASSDSGLGDEQFF. CDR3 DNA: TGTGCCAGCAGCGACTCAGGGTTGGGGGATGAGCAGTTCTTC. The chain is built from TRBV5-4 and TRBJ2-1; the D call may be TRBD1 or TRBD2 (5 bases each). The germline CDR1 and CDR2 sequences are SGHNT and YYREEE (reference sequence). The CDR3 has 14 residues. Trimming took off 4 bases at V and 8 bases at J, with 16 bases between the two ends.

This clonotype came up a few times. The J gene is TRBJ1-2, the V gene TRBV19; D call uncertain. With 7 bases removed from V and 1 base from J, the gap between germline ends came to 13 bases. The CDR3 covers 14 residues. The germline gives CDR1 LNHDA, CDR2 SQIVND (reference sequence). The CDR3 is CASTPAAFNYGYTF. In DNA, the CDR3 is TGTGCCAGTACCCCCGCCGCGTTTAACTATGGCTACACCTTC. The entire variable domain, with the rest obtained from reference TRBV19 and TRBJ1-2, is as follows: DGGITQSPKYLFRKEGQNVTLSCEQNLNHDAMYWYRQDPGQGLRLIYYSQIVNDFQKGDIAEGYSVSREKKESFPLTVTSAQKNPTAFYLCASTPAAFNYGYTFGSGTRLTVV.

This clonotype came up a few times. The rearrangement links TRBV20-1 to TRBJ1-6, with 8 nucleotides matching TRBD1. The CDR3 spans 13 residues. The germline V gene encodes CDR1 DFQATT and CDR2 SNEGSKA (reference sequence). V was pared by 3 bases and J by 9 bases, with 4 bases of the junction left unmatched. The CDR3 reads CSARDRVGSPLHF. DNA of the CDR3: TGCAGTGCTAGGGACAGGGTCGGTTCACCCCTCCACTTT.

The rearrangement joins TRBV23-1 to TRBJ2-6, with TRBD1 matching 9 bases. TRBV23-1 is an open reading frame, and its role is uncertain. The V segment lost 6 bases and the J segment 4 bases; nucleotides outside the gene matches: 13. The CDR3 is 18 amino acids. The chain's CDR3 is CASRGSGTGSTGANVLTF. As DNA, the CDR3 is TGCGCCAGCAGGGGCAGTGGGACAGGGTCAACCGGGGCCAACGTCCTGACTTTC.

The V call is TRBV6-5, the J call TRBJ2-3, with D perhaps given as TRBD1 or TRBD2 (6 bases each). Trimming pared 5 bases from V and 1 base from J, leaving 19 bases between. CDR3 length: 17 residues. CDR1 and CDR2 (germline): MNHEY, SVGAGI. CDR3 DNA sequence: TGTGCCAGCAGTCCGGGTTCACAGGAGGGGGGCACAGATACGCAGTATTTT. Translated: CASSPGSQEGGTDTQYF.

The rearrangement uses TRBV27 and TRBJ1-1; no reliable D call. Trimming removed 4 bases at V and 7 bases at J, with 10 bases between. The germline V gene has CDR1 MNHEY and CDR2 SMNVEV (reference sequence). The CDR3 runs 12 residues. The CDR3: CASSSLIGEAFF. The CDR3 nucleotides are TGTGCCAGCAGTTCACTGATAGGTGAAGCTTTCTTT.

J is TRBJ2-5 and V is TRBV5-6, with 7 bases fitting TRBD1. J lost 1 base, V lost 4 bases, and 10 bases had no gene match. The germline gives CDR1 SGHDT, CDR2 YYEEEE. This CDR3 region has 16 residues. CDR3 nucleotide sequence: TGTGCCAGCAGCCGTCCGGGACAGTACCTCCAAGAGACCCAGTACTTC. It yields the protein CASSRPGQYLQETQYF.

This clonotype was detected only a few times. This chain links TRBV12-3 or TRBV12-4 with TRBJ2-7; D may match TRBD1 or TRBD2 (6 bases each). Trimming took 5 bases from V and 2 from J, leaving 13 bases between them. The CDR3 is made up of 14 amino acids. CDR3 nucleotide sequence: TGTGCCAGCAGTCTTGGAGGGGGGCCCTACGAGCAGTACGTC. Translated: CASSLGGGPYEQYV.

This clonotype was counted a few times. The rearrangement joins TRBV9 to TRBJ2-3; 9 nucleotides line up with TRBD1. There are 15 residues in the CDR3. V lost 1 base and J lost 4; bases outside the gene matches: 4. Germline assignment: CDR1 SGDLS and CDR2 YYNGEE. CDR3: CASSVRDRVSDTQYF. In DNA, the CDR3 is TGTGCCAGCAGCGTACGGGACAGGGTATCAGATACGCAGTATTTT.

This clonotype has more than one count but fewer than ten. CDR3 DNA sequence: TGTGCCAGCAGTCCCGGACAGACCAACTACGAGCAGTACTTC. It yields the protein CASSPGQTNYEQYF. The V and J genes are TRBV5-4 and TRBJ2-7; a weak D match, TRBD1 (6 bases). The germline V and J ends were trimmed by 5 bases and 3 bases, with 15 bases remaining between them. This CDR3 is built from 14 residues. CDR1 SGHNT and CDR2 YYREEE come from the germline V gene (reference sequence).

This clonotype was seen repeatedly, ten times or more. The chain joins TRBV9 to TRBJ1-1; possibly TRBD1 for D (5 bases). Deletions cut 5 bases from V and 4 bases from J, with 15 bases between. CDR3 size: 14 residues. Germline assignment: CDR1 SGDLS and CDR2 YYNGEE. CDR3 sequence: CASSPYGGITEAFF. The DNA of the CDR3 is TGTGCCAGCAGTCCTTACGGGGGAATCACTGAAGCTTTCTTT.

This clonotype was seen a handful of times. The J gene is TRBJ1-5, the V gene TRBV7-8; D is ambiguous. The V gene lost 1 base and the J gene lost 5 bases, with 6 bases spanning the gap. The germline V gene has CDR1 SGHVS and CDR2 FQNEAQ. The CDR3 loop spans 13 amino acids. As DNA, the CDR3 is TGTGCCAGCAGCTTAGTATGGGATCAGCCCCAGCATTTT. It is translated as CASSLVWDQPQHF.

In this sample, this clonotype turned up a few times. The rearrangement links TRBV12-3 or TRBV12-4 to TRBJ1-1; unclear D gene. The V and J ends lost 3 bases and 8 bases respectively, with 7 bases between them. The CDR3 is made up of 11 amino acids. The CDR3 loop reads CASSFPGEAFF. The DNA for the CDR3 is TGTGCCAGCAGTTTTCCAGGCGAAGCTTTCTTT.

The J gene is TRBJ2-2, the V gene TRBV14; 7 bases fit TRBD1. V shed 5 bases and J 5 bases; nucleotides not matched to a gene: 8. This CDR3 is 15 amino acids long. The V gene's germline CDR1 is SGHDN and CDR2 FVKESK. The CDR3 DNA reads TGTGCCAGCAGCTCCTACAGGGGTAGTACCGGGGAGCTGTTTTTT. Protein sequence: CASSSYRGSTGELFF.

This clonotype was recorded many times. The rearrangement links TRBV5-5 to TRBJ2-4, with D unresolved. Germline V gives CDR1 SGHKS, CDR2 YYEKEE (reference sequence). The CDR3 is made up of 13 amino acids. Between the trimmed V and J ends, which lost 4 bases and 5 bases, there was a span of 10 bases. This CDR3 reads CASSTPPENIQYF. The CDR3, as DNA: TGTGCCAGCAGCACACCTCCGGAAAACATTCAGTACTTC.